The TCR beta chain described here comes from a study of T cells in Graves' hyperthyroidism and ophthalmopathy (dated by TCRdb to the late 2010s). A note on the overall study: Peripheral blood samples were taken at the time of initial diagnosis, prior to any treatment. TCR V-J signatures able to tell the groups apart were searched for in a discovery cohort of more than 90 patients, of whom 43 had Graves' ophthalmopathy and more than 55 had stable Graves' hyperthyroidism. Following sampling, methimazole starting at 30 mg daily was given to hyperthyroidism patients, and high-dose intravenous methylprednisolone was given to ophthalmopathy patients. According to the paper, TCR Vbeta CDR3 sequencing was carried out on about 140 peripheral blood samples, which came from approximately 41 ophthalmopathy, 75 to 80 hyperthyroidism and some 17 progressor patients. In addition, the study compared T-cell repertoires in thyroid tissue and in blood from about 6 Graves' hyperthyroidism patients. Prospective prediction of ophthalmopathy was tested in an independent validation cohort consisting of about 20 hyperthyroidism patients and more than 15 patients who later progressed to ophthalmopathy. The 100 discovery patients were randomly divided into training and test sets at a 7:3 ratio. The investigation overall reported the following: Most expanded thyroid clonotypes (frequency above 0.001) were also detected in blood, a finding suggesting that blood repertoires may reflect thyroid immune responses. During validation, the model predicted progression to ophthalmopathy a median of approximately six months ahead of onset, with around 71% sensitivity and almost 75% specificity. Sample size was not statistically predetermined, and investigators were not blinded to group allocation. A model built on a 13 V-J signature distinguished ophthalmopathy from stable hyperthyroidism, reaching 85% to 90% sensitivity and about 81% specificity in cross-validation and 80%/75% in testing.

TCR beta CDR3 regions were amplified from RNA transcripts. For the first round of RT-PCR on the TCR CDR3, the HTBI primer set was used together with the Qiagen OneStep RT-PCR kit. Libraries were constructed in a second round of multiplex PCR, after which size selection and purification were performed. Sequencing of the libraries was done on an Illumina HiSeq2000 using paired-end 100 bp reads. As for how the authors treated the data: SOAPnuke was used to process the raw data, throwing out any read that contained adapters or uncalled bases, had a mean Phred below 15, or lacked an exact constant-primer or identifier match. COPE v1.2.5 was used to merge high-quality paired reads, and clonotypes were defined as unique nucleotide sequences. MiTCR v1.1 was used to align clonotypes to the IMGT TRBV, TRBD and TRBJ reference segments. The analysis included only V-J combinations with a frequency above 0.0001, which together covered about 99% of the repertoires. The TCS score was defined as the ratio of F50 (clonal expansion) to E x V (chaos), calculated using BLOSUM62-based TCRdist between CDR3 peptides within each V-J. Welch's t-statistics and random forest reduced fewer than 550 V-J features to around 14, which were used in a naive Bayes classifier (R e1071). TCRdb cleaned the public reads at Q25 with fastp, built clones with MiXCR and kept in-frame beta chains. CDR3 protein sequences are deduplicated, and each keeps its most common genes and DNA. The authors' filters were not applied to this entry. Within this sample are about 270,000 distinct CDR3 sequences, with about 16% of them counted one time only. The ten biggest clones cover over 30% of the sample.

Hyperthyroidism patients were newly diagnosed, had a disease duration of under 2 months, and were aged 18 to 65 years. Any patient with an uncontrolled infection, another autoimmune disease, pregnancy or lactation was excluded. Diagnoses were based on clinical symptoms, serum thyroxine and TRAb, thyroid ultrasound and orbital computed tomography. Blood from progressor patients was collected at the time of first diagnosis with hyperthyroidism, before any ophthalmopathy symptoms had appeared. Ficoll-Paque density gradient centrifugation was used to isolate PBMCs from 10 ml of fresh peripheral blood. Patients classed as progressors first received a Graves' hyperthyroidism diagnosis and then went on to develop ophthalmopathy during follow-up. Trizol reagent was used to extract total RNA, and RNA quality was then checked on an Agilent 2100 Bioanalyzer. With respect to this clonotype: Its antigen is currently not known. No per-base quality is available; no much larger clone lies one base away.

The germline V gene (reference sequence) supplies CDR1 LNHDA and CDR2 SQIVND. The CDR3 measures 13 amino acids from cysteine to phenylalanine. Only the CDR3 part of the read is kept: 39 bases, read in frame from the first base. The junction shows trimming of 4 bases on V and 7 bases on J, and the gene matches do not reach 3 bases of it. The chain is encoded by TRBV19 joined to TRBJ2-1; 8 junctional bases match TRBD1. The receptor's source is a woman in her 50s with Graves' hyperthyroidism that later progressed to Graves' ophthalmopathy. The sequencing input was blood. CDR3 sequence: CASSTGQGNEQFF. The sequence in DNA is TGTGCCAGTAGTACCGGACAGGGTAATGAGCAGTTCTTC. This CDR3, with the reference TRBV19 and TRBJ2-1 proteins standing in past its ends, gives the full variable domain DGGITQSPKYLFRKEGQNVTLSCEQNLNHDAMYWYRQDPGQGLRLIYYSQIVNDFQKGDIAEGYSVSREKKESFPLTVTSAQKNPTAFYLCASSTGQGNEQFFGPGTRLTVL.